This T cell receptor (beta chain) was identified during a study of shared clonotypes between healthy human individuals. This clone was picked up a small number of times. Its antigen is as yet unknown. Method: immunoSEQ multiplex PCR; TCRdb's copy keeps in-frame clones and lacks some. The sample gives around 240,000 clones, 65% of which show up once; around 10% is in the top ten. Findings of the study overall: In having few donors, the study represented limited genetic and exposure-history diversity. Naive subsets, compared against memory subsets, generally had larger estimated richness values.

CDR1 and CDR2 from the germline V gene are SGHAT and FQNNGV. V was clipped by 5 bases and J by 6 bases; unmatched bases: 4. The CDR3 runs 13 residues. Sequencing used memory CD4+ T cells sorted from blood. Subset in this sample: CD45RA-negative fraction. The chain couples TRBV11-2 to TRBJ2-7, with 10 bases identical to TRBD1. The TCR comes from a man between 25 and 39 years old in good health. Here the CDR3 reads CASSRDRGFEQYF. CDR3 coding DNA: TGTGCCAGCAGCCGGGACAGGGGTTTCGAGCAGTACTTC.